A selection of T cell receptor beta chains follows, all from one sample in a study of CD8+CD57+ T cells in acquired aplastic anemia. Via MiXCR, TCRdb re-called the reads, giving one row per CDR3 protein. The sample records 300,000 or so distinct CDR3 sequences, 45% to 70% being singletons. What was sequenced was sorted CD4+, CD8+, or CD8+CD57+ T cells (not recorded which) from PBMCs. These receptors came from a human donor with severe aplastic anemia or a healthy control (not recorded which). CDR3s include the opening cysteine and the closing phenylalanine or tryptophan. Each record gives: clone size, V gene, J gene, D gene, CDR3 protein, CDR3 DNA. A D gene is named only where the DNA matches it firmly. For some rows the clone size is stated as once, few or many, or as a class when expanded; others skip it.

abundance: .; v_gene: TRBV24-1; j_gene: TRBJ2-5; d_gene: .; CDR3aa: CATSDRATQYF; CDR3nt: TGTGCCACCAGTGATCGGGCGACCCAGTACTTC
abundance: .; v_gene: TRBV7-9; j_gene: TRBJ1-1; d_gene: .; CDR3aa: CASSLVGSGANTEAFF; CDR3nt: TGTGCCAGCAGCTTAGTTGGGTCAGGTGCGAACACTGAAGCTTTCTTT
abundance: many; v_gene: TRBV9; j_gene: TRBJ2-7; d_gene: .; CDR3aa: CASSVATPKRSYEQYF; CDR3nt: TGTGCCAGCAGCGTAGCTACGCCTAAACGCTCCTACGAGCAGTACTTC
abundance: .; v_gene: TRBV19; j_gene: TRBJ2-1; d_gene: .; CDR3aa: CASSIIGGNEQFF; CDR3nt: TGTGCCAGTAGTATAATTGGGGGCAATGAGCAGTTCTTC
abundance: .; v_gene: TRBV7-9; j_gene: TRBJ2-2; d_gene: .; CDR3aa: CASSLRPMAGELFF; CDR3nt: TGTGCCAGCAGCTTACGTCCCATGGCCGGGGAGCTGTTTTTT
abundance: .; v_gene: TRBV7-9; j_gene: TRBJ2-4; d_gene: .; CDR3aa: CASSLVAQGLAKNVQYF; CDR3nt: TGTGCCAGCAGCTTGGTGGCACAGGGCCTAGCCAAAAACGTTCAGTACTTC
abundance: many; v_gene: TRBV2; j_gene: TRBJ1-1; d_gene: .; CDR3aa: CASGRNTEAFF; CDR3nt: TGTGCCAGCGGACGGAACACTGAAGCTTTCTTT
abundance: .; v_gene: TRBV7-9; j_gene: TRBJ1-2; d_gene: .; CDR3aa: CASSFQGQMHSYTF; CDR3nt: TGTGCCAGCAGCTTCCAGGGGCAGATGCATAGCTACACCTTC
abundance: .; v_gene: TRBV3-1; j_gene: TRBJ2-7; d_gene: TRBD2; CDR3aa: CASSQGTSGAPREQYF; CDR3nt: TGTGCCAGCAGCCAAGGGACTAGCGGGGCCCCACGGGAGCAGTACTTC
abundance: .; v_gene: TRBV12-3/TRBV12-4; j_gene: TRBJ2-7; d_gene: .; CDR3aa: CASSRPPNYEQYF; CDR3nt: TGTGCCAGCAGTCGGCCCCCCAACTACGAGCAGTACTTC
abundance: .; v_gene: TRBV9; j_gene: TRBJ1-1; d_gene: TRBD1; CDR3aa: CASSVEGTGGSLGALF; CDR3nt: TGTGCCAGCAGCGTAGAAGGGACAGGGGGCTCCTTGGGGGCTTTGTTT
abundance: few; v_gene: TRBV10-3; j_gene: TRBJ2-7; d_gene: .; CDR3aa: CAISESSGRGEQYF; CDR3nt: TGTGCCATCAGTGAGTCGTCAGGGCGAGGCGAGCAGTACTTC
abundance: .; v_gene: TRBV28; j_gene: TRBJ2-3; d_gene: TRBD1; CDR3aa: CASRTDREGGTQYF; CDR3nt: TGTGCCAGCAGAACAGACAGGGAAGGGGGTACGCAGTATTTT
abundance: many; v_gene: TRBV6-5; j_gene: TRBJ1-1; d_gene: TRBD1; CDR3aa: CASSYEGANTEAFF; CDR3nt: TGTGCCAGCAGTTACGAGGGGGCGAACACTGAAGCTTTCTTT
abundance: .; v_gene: TRBV5-4; j_gene: TRBJ2-7; d_gene: .; CDR3aa: CASSSGQEQYF; CDR3nt: TGTGCCAGCAGCTCCGGACAGGAGCAGTACTTC
abundance: many; v_gene: TRBV29-1; j_gene: TRBJ2-3; d_gene: .; CDR3aa: CSVGQGPTDTQYF; CDR3nt: TGCAGCGTTGGGCAGGGACCCACAGATACGCAGTATTTT
abundance: .; v_gene: TRBV5-1; j_gene: TRBJ2-7; d_gene: .; CDR3aa: CASSLDLWSEQYF; CDR3nt: TGCGCCAGCAGCTTGGATTTATGGTCCGAGCAGTACTTC
abundance: many; v_gene: TRBV6-5; j_gene: TRBJ1-5; d_gene: .; CDR3aa: CASKPVGGRSNQPQHF; CDR3nt: TGTGCCAGCAAACCAGTGGGGGGCAGGAGCAATCAGCCCCAGCATTTT
abundance: .; v_gene: TRBV11-1; j_gene: TRBJ1-4; d_gene: .; CDR3aa: CASSLGIETVLFF; CDR3nt: TGTGCCAGCAGCTTAGGTATCGAGACCGTCCTGTTTTTT
abundance: few; v_gene: TRBV19; j_gene: TRBJ2-7; d_gene: .; CDR3aa: CASRSSRGTFGEQYF; CDR3nt: TGTGCCAGTAGGTCGAGTAGGGGAACCTTTGGGGAGCAGTACTTC
abundance: .; v_gene: TRBV7-9; j_gene: TRBJ1-4; d_gene: .; CDR3aa: CASSPRPLGEKLFF; CDR3nt: TGTGCCAGCAGCCCACGACCTCTGGGTGAAAAACTGTTTTTT
abundance: .; v_gene: TRBV20-1; j_gene: TRBJ2-1; d_gene: .; CDR3aa: CSAKPGNSYNEQFF; CDR3nt: TGCAGTGCTAAACCGGGAAACTCCTACAATGAGCAGTTCTTC
abundance: .; v_gene: TRBV19; j_gene: TRBJ2-5; d_gene: .; CDR3aa: CASRETPEETQYF; CDR3nt: TGTGCCAGTAGAGAGACACCAGAAGAGACCCAGTACTTC